This TCR beta chain was sequenced during a study of identical twins. This clonotype was counted between two and nine times. Antigen specificity is unknown. The CDR3 extends over 16 amino acids. V was trimmed by 7 bases and J by 11 bases, leaving 26 bases between them. Germline lookup yields CDR1 MNHEY and CDR2 SVGEGT. Study-level findings and limits: In zero-insertion analyses, partial confounding could arise from invariant MAIT and iNKT cells.

TCRdb re-derived calls from the 5' RACE reads in MiXCR, one entry per CDR3 protein. The sample consists of about 190,000 distinct CDR3 sequences, roughly 15% of them appearing once. Separately, the same data were catalogued under a study of T cells expressing NK-cell markers.

This chain links TRBV6-2 or TRBV6-3 with TRBJ2-2; perhaps TRBD2 as D (6 bases). Specimen: CD8+ T cells sorted from blood. This TCR came from a woman aged 18 to 35 in good health. The CDR3 is CASTSGRGGGNGELFF. The CDR3 bases are TGTGCCAGCACTTCTGGGCGGGGAGGAGGCAACGGAGAGCTGTTTTTT.